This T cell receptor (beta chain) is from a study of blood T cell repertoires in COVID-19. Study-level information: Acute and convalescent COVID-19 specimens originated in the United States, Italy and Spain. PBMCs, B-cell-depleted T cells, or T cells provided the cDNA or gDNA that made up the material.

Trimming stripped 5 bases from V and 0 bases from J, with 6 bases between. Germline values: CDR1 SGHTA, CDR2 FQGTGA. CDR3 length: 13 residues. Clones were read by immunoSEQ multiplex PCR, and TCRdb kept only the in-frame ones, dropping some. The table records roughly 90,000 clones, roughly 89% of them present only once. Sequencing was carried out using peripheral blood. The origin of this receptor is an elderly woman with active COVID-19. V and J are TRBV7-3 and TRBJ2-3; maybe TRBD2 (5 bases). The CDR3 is CASSSGSTDTQYF. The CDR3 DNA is TGTGCCAGCAGCAGCGGAAGCACAGATACGCAGTATTTT.